What follows is one T cell receptor beta chain and its context. Its antigen is unknown. These data originate in a study of OX40 agonist ivuxolimab in advanced cancers. Study-wide results and limits: Researchers report that CD8+ T cells had, on average, more expanded clones than CD4+. CD4+ and CD8+ blood T cells expanded clonally by week 6 at 0.1 to 3.0 mg/kg.

Profiled with immunoSEQ multiplex PCR; TCRdb holds only in-frame clones, not every one. Among roughly 80,000 clones listed, about 90% were seen once. Germline V gene sequence: CDR1 SEHNR, CDR2 FQNEAQ (reference sequence). V was trimmed by 4 bases and J by 3 bases, leaving 10 bases between them. CDR3 length: 15 residues. This sequence was found in an adult with an advanced solid tumor such as melanoma, head and neck, liver or kidney cancer. The sequences come from CD4+ or CD8+ T cells sorted from blood, collected in a trial of the OX40 agonist ivuxolimab. V is TRBV7-9 and J is TRBJ1-6; no firm D call. CDR3 nucleotides: TGTGCCAGCAGCTCCCCCGGGGTCTATAATTCACCCCTCCACTTT. The encoded protein is CASSSPGVYNSPLHF.